This paragraph covers one TCR beta chain sequence. TCRdb's copy holds only in-frame clones and misses some; the assay was immunoSEQ multiplex PCR. The repertoire holds about 76,000 clones, with 92% as singletons. This entry comes from a study of T cell changes during pregnancy in multiple sclerosis. The V gene's germline CDR1 is SGHTA and CDR2 FQGNSA. Trimming removed 1 base at V and 10 bases at J, with 4 bases between. CDR3 length: 11 residues. The chain carries TRBV7-2 and TRBJ1-4, with D unclear. The sample was peripheral blood, taken after pregnancy. This receptor was obtained from a female donor in good health, enrolled as a control in a pregnancy study. The CDR3 region has the DNA TGTGCCAGCAGCTTAGGCGTAAAACTGTTTTTT. This sequence encodes CASSLGVKLFF.